The 27 T cell receptor beta chains below all came from one sample that was sequenced in a study of technical replicates of blood from a handful of donors. Here immunoSEQ multiplex PCR was the method, and the copy in TCRdb shows in-frame clones only, minus some. The repertoire consists of roughly 72,000 clones, with roughly 94% occurring once and the leading ten covering approximately 0.4%. The sequencing input was T cells isolated from PBMCs. These receptors were collected from a human donor in good health.

The V and J genes are TRBV27 and TRBJ1-2, with 8 bases lining up with TRBD1. Per the germline V gene, CDR1 is MNHEY and CDR2 is SMNVEV (reference sequence). J was trimmed by 2 bases and V by 5 bases; bases with no gene match: 19. The CDR3 runs 19 residues. This CDR3 reads CASSPTDRVDRASNYGYTF. DNA for the CDR3: TGTGCCAGCAGTCCCACGGACAGGGTAGACAGGGCCTCCAACTATGGCTACACCTTC.

The chain uses TRBV5-1 and TRBJ2-1, with D unresolved. V lost 5 bases and J lost 6, with 18 bases in between. Germline assignment: CDR1 SGHRS and CDR2 YFSETQ. The CDR3 sequence is 15 residues long. The CDR3 loop reads CASRSGVNMVNEQFF. The CDR3 region has the DNA TGCGCCAGCAGGTCCGGAGTAAATATGGTCAATGAGCAGTTCTTC. Full variable domain (outside the CDR3, taken from reference TRBV5-1 and TRBJ2-1): KAGVTQTPRYLIKTRGQQVTLSCSPISGHRSVSWYQQTPGQGLQFLFEYFSETQRNKGNFPGRFSGRQFSNSRSEMNVSTLELGDSALYLCASRSGVNMVNEQFFGPGTRLTVL.

The CDR3 coding sequence is TGTGCCAGCAGTCGACTAGCGGGAGAAGGCGAGCAGTACTTC. Amino acid sequence: CASSRLAGEGEQYF. This chain joins TRBV6-5 and TRBJ2-7, with 12 bases fitting TRBD2. Germline V gene sequence: CDR1 MNHEY, CDR2 SVGAGI. The CDR3 loop spans 14 amino acids. V dropped 5 bases and J dropped 6; count of bases not matched to a gene: 5.

This chain's CDR3 is CASSVGLAGGGHEQYF. The CDR3 DNA sequence: TGTGCCAGCAGCGTAGGGTTAGCGGGAGGAGGACACGAGCAGTACTTC. This rearrangement joins TRBV9 to TRBJ2-7; 10 bases are shared with TRBD2. CDR3 length: 16 amino acids. With 0 bases clipped from V and 5 bases from J, the junction kept 8 bases outside the gene matches. From germline, CDR1 is SGDLS and CDR2 YYNGEE.

The CDR3 DNA reads TGTGCCAGCAGTTCCCTGAGGGAGCAGTTCTTC. Residues: CASSSLREQFF. This chain links TRBV6-5 with TRBJ2-1; D is ambiguous. From germline, CDR1 is MNHEY and CDR2 SVGAGI. V was cut by 4 bases and J by 10 bases, with 8 bases left in between. This CDR3 spans 11 amino acids.

The J gene is TRBJ2-7, the V gene TRBV5-4; TRBD1 is a possible D gene (6 bases). The CDR3 totals 14 residues. Between the trimmed V and J ends, which lost 4 bases and 0 bases, there was a span of 11 bases. Per the germline V gene, CDR1 is SGHNT and CDR2 is YYREEE (reference sequence). CDR3 coding DNA: TGTGCCAGCAGCCGACAGGAAAGCTCCTACGAGCAGTACTTC. Its protein is CASSRQESSYEQYF.

Comment on this clone: The junction departs from the called germline gene at one end, perhaps through a read error. The chain couples TRBV27 to TRBJ1-5; no definite D call. The CDR3 is 15 residues long. Germline lookup yields CDR1 MNHEY and CDR2 SMNVEV (reference sequence). Here the CDR3 DNA reads TGTGCCAGCAGTTTATCTCACTCGGCTAATCAGCCCCAGCGTTTT. Its protein product is CASSLSHSANQPQRF.

This rearrangement joins TRBV6-5 to TRBJ2-7; 8 nucleotides agree with TRBD2. Germline V lookup: CDR1 MNHEY, CDR2 SVGAGI. CDR3 length: 14 residues. J was trimmed by 4 bases and V by 5 bases; bases with no gene match: 7. The CDR3 DNA sequence: TGTGCCAGCAGTCTTAGCGGGGACCGGTACGAGCAGTACTTC. Translating it yields CASSLSGDRYEQYF.

This clone was observed a single time. V and J are TRBV7-9 and TRBJ2-1, with TRBD2 matching over 13 bases. V lost 2 bases and J lost 9; bases outside the gene matches: 7. The CDR3 covers 16 residues. Germline V gene data show CDR1 as SEHNR and CDR2 as FQNEAQ (reference sequence). The CDR3 DNA reads as TGTGCCAGCAGCTTAAGGACTAGCGGGAGTCGATTTGAGCAGTTCTTC. Protein: CASSLRTSGSRFEQFF.

The chain recombines TRBV13 with TRBJ2-7, with 12 bases identical to TRBD2. Per the germline V gene, CDR1 is PRHDT and CDR2 is FYEKMQ (reference sequence). This CDR3 contains 19 residues. J lost 2 bases, V lost 4 bases, and 15 bases had no gene match. The CDR3 protein is CASSSSGRAQLPLTYEQYF. The DNA of the CDR3 is TGTGCCAGCAGCTCTAGCGGGAGGGCCCAACTCCCTTTGACCTACGAGCAGTACTTC.

The chain joins TRBV10-3 to TRBJ2-7, with 14 bases that match TRBD2. This CDR3 spans 14 amino acids. Germline V gene sequence: CDR1 ENHRY, CDR2 SYGVKD. The J segment lost 5 bases and the V segment lost 6 bases, leaving 3 bases of the junction unmatched. The CDR3 sequence is CAISMGLAGDEQYF. CDR3 nucleotides: TGTGCCATCAGCATGGGACTAGCGGGAGACGAGCAGTACTTC.

CDR3 DNA sequence: TGTGCCAGCAGGGAACAGGGGAACGAGCAGTACTTC. The encoded protein is CASREQGNEQYF. The chain is built from TRBV28 and TRBJ2-7; 7 nucleotides match TRBD1. From germline, CDR1 is MDHEN and CDR2 SYDVKM. The V gene end was trimmed by 6 bases and the J gene end by 5 bases; junction bases not matched to a gene: 4. The CDR3 runs 12 residues.

The rearrangement joins TRBV10-3 to TRBJ1-2, with 9 bases matching TRBD1. Germline loops: CDR1 ENHRY, CDR2 SYGVKD. J lost 10 bases, V lost 6 bases, and 15 bases had no gene match. This CDR3 contains 15 residues. The CDR3 protein is CAISSGTGSISFYTF. As DNA, the CDR3 is TGTGCCATCAGCTCCGGGACAGGGTCAATCTCCTTCTACACCTTC.

V and J are TRBV9 and TRBJ1-4; D is possibly TRBD1 (6 bases). Germline CDR1 and CDR2: SGDLS and YYNGEE. This CDR3 is built from 15 residues. Trimming cost V 4 bases and J 8 bases, with 18 bases left between them. CDR3 sequence (DNA): TGTGCCAGCAGCTCCGCGGGGGCCCTCGGGGAAAAACTGTTTTTT. Amino acid sequence: CASSSAGALGEKLFF.

The chain recombines TRBV7-9 with TRBJ2-5; unclear D gene. CDR3 size: 11 residues. Trimming removed 6 bases from V and 5 bases from J, with 7 bases in between. Germline CDR1 and CDR2: SEHNR and FQNEAQ (reference sequence). For the CDR3, the DNA is TGTGCCAGCAGGGTGAGGGAGACCCAGTACTTC. Residues: CASRVRETQYF.

This chain joins TRBV7-2 and TRBJ2-3; TRBD2 might be the D (5 bases). Trimming removed 0 bases at V and 4 bases at J, with 14 bases between. Germline V CDR1 and CDR2: SGHTA, FQGNSA. This CDR3 comprises 16 residues. The chain's CDR3 is CASSLAPEIAPDTQYF. CDR3 nucleotide sequence: TGTGCCAGCAGCTTAGCCCCCGAGATAGCGCCAGATACGCAGTATTTT.

This clone showed up just a few times. The CDR3 sequence: CASGRTDLNTEAFF. The CDR3 bases are TGTGCCAGCGGAAGGACGGACTTGAACACTGAAGCTTTCTTT. The gene calls are TRBV2 and TRBJ1-1, with D uncertain. This CDR3 region has 14 residues. Trimming removed 8 bases at V and 0 bases at J, with 13 bases between. The germline gives CDR1 SNHLY, CDR2 FYNNEI.

V and J are TRBV19 and TRBJ2-3, with D possibly matching TRBD1 (6 bases). This CDR3 contains 13 residues. V lost 3 bases to trimming and J lost 7 bases, with 11 bases between them. Germline CDR1 is LNHDA and CDR2 is SQIVND (reference sequence). The chain's CDR3 is CASSIADRNTQYF. The CDR3 DNA reads as TGTGCCAGTAGTATCGCGGACAGAAATACGCAGTATTTT.

The J gene is TRBJ2-7, the V gene TRBV19; D possibly corresponds to TRBD2 (6 bases). The CDR3 sequence is 15 residues long. Germline CDR1 is LNHDA and CDR2 is SQIVND (reference sequence). V dropped 2 bases and J dropped 3 bases, with 14 bases sitting between them. CDR3 in amino acids: CASSIPGAVSYEQYF. CDR3 DNA sequence: TGTGCCAGTAGTATACCGGGAGCAGTTAGCTACGAGCAGTACTTC. The whole variable domain, remainder taken from reference TRBV19 and TRBJ2-7, is DGGITQSPKYLFRKEGQNVTLSCEQNLNHDAMYWYRQDPGQGLRLIYYSQIVNDFQKGDIAEGYSVSREKKESFPLTVTSAQKNPTAFYLCASSIPGAVSYEQYFGPGTRLTVT.

The CDR3 spells CAIGAESSYEQYF. The CDR3 DNA sequence: TGTGCCATCGGGGCGGAGAGCTCCTACGAGCAGTACTTC. This chain uses TRBV10-3 with TRBJ2-7, with a possible D match to TRBD1 (5 bases). Germline lookup yields CDR1 ENHRY and CDR2 SYGVKD. V lost 8 bases and J lost 0, with 11 bases in between. CDR3 size: 13 residues.

V and J are TRBV19 and TRBJ2-3; TRBD1 matches 9 bases. CDR1 LNHDA and CDR2 SQIVND come from the germline V gene (reference sequence). CDR3 length equals 17 residues. After removal of 6 bases from V and 4 bases from J, the junction contained 14 bases not matched to a gene. The CDR3 nucleotides are TGTGCCAGTAGGCCTCCTTACCGGGACAGGGCTTCAGATACGCAGTATTTT. This encodes CASRPPYRDRASDTQYF.

The chain joins TRBV28 to TRBJ1-2, with TRBD1 identical over 7 bases. Per the germline V gene, CDR1 is MDHEN and CDR2 is SYDVKM. The V segment lost 2 bases and the J segment 0 bases; nucleotides outside the gene matches: 15. CDR3 size: 19 residues. The chain's CDR3 is CASSLVWDSAELANYGYTF. Written as DNA, the CDR3 is TGTGCCAGCAGTTTAGTATGGGACAGTGCGGAATTAGCTAACTATGGCTACACCTTC.

This rearrangement joins TRBV7-9 to TRBJ2-3, with D possibly matching TRBD1 (6 bases). V dropped 0 bases and J dropped 2 bases, with 12 bases sitting between them. The CDR3 is 16 amino acids. CDR1 and CDR2 (germline): SEHNR, FQNEAQ (reference sequence). CDR3 DNA: TGTGCCAGCAGCTTAGCGCTCACAGGGATCACAGATACGCAGTATTTT. Its protein is CASSLALTGITDTQYF.

This chain uses TRBV11-3 with TRBJ2-1; 9 positions match TRBD2. With V trimmed by 5 bases and J by 5 bases, 7 bases remained unmatched. The CDR3 length is 15 residues. Germline values: CDR1 SGHNT, CDR2 YENEEA. As DNA, the CDR3 is TGTGCCAGCAGCCCTTCCGGGACTAGCAACAATGAGCAGTTCTTC. This translates into CASSPSGTSNNEQFF.

The rearrangement uses TRBV7-6 and TRBJ2-3, with 9 positions matching TRBD2. The CDR3 runs 16 residues. The trim removed 3 bases at V and 2 bases at J, leaving 6 bases unmatched. Per the germline V gene, CDR1 is SGHVS and CDR2 is FNYEAQ. CDR3 amino acids: CASSLGLAAFTDTQYF. CDR3 nucleotide sequence: TGTGCCAGCAGCTTGGGACTAGCAGCCTTCACAGATACGCAGTATTTT.

The rearrangement uses TRBV5-1 and TRBJ2-2; 7 bases match TRBD1. CDR1 is SGHRS and CDR2 is YFSETQ in the germline V gene. The V segment lost 5 bases and the J segment 0 bases; nucleotides outside the gene matches: 7. The CDR3 consists of 16 residues. CDR3 DNA: TGCGCCAGCAGAAGACCCGGGACAGCGAACACCGGGGAGCTGTTTTTT. Amino acid sequence: CASRRPGTANTGELFF.

This CDR3 is CASSLDSYPYEQYF. CDR3 nucleotide sequence: TGTGCCAGCAGCTTGGACAGCTACCCTTACGAGCAGTACTTC. The V call is TRBV5-6, the J call TRBJ2-7; D is unclear. This CDR3 spans 14 amino acids. Looked up from germline, CDR1 is SGHDT and CDR2 is YYEEEE. V was cut by 0 bases and J by 4 bases, with 11 bases left in between.